The 32 T cell receptor beta chains presented below share a single source sample, sequenced in a study of metastatic and nonmetastatic thyroid tumors. Every patient was untreated before thyroid surgery. TCRdb reanalyzed the PCR reads with MiXCR. The sample gives tens of thousands of clones, roughly 13% of which show up once; 8% to 9.5% is in the top ten. Sequenced: blood. Receptors originate from a female donor with papillary thyroid cancer or a benign thyroid nodule (not recorded which). Some clones in this sample may be carry-over from other donors' samples.

This clone was found many times. This may stem from a read error, because a much larger clone lies one nucleotide away. V gene TRBV20-1 combines with J gene TRBJ2-7; 7 bases match TRBD1. Germline loops: CDR1 DFQATT, CDR2 SNEGSKA (reference sequence). V was clipped by 6 bases and J by 6 bases; unmatched bases: 11. CDR3 length equals 13 residues. The CDR3 region is CSAAGTVHCEQYF. In DNA, the CDR3 is TGCAGTGCCGCCGGGACAGTCCACTGCGAGCAGTACTTC.

As concerns this clone: It may be a read error: a sequence one base away is much more abundant. The chain has TRBV20-1 and TRBJ2-5; D is tentatively TRBD1 or TRBD2 (6 bases each). This CDR3 contains 12 residues. The germline V and J ends were trimmed by 8 bases and 4 bases, with 14 bases remaining between them. CDR1 and CDR2 from the germline V gene are DFQATT and SNEGSKA (reference sequence). The CDR3 reads CSSSQGLETQYF. The CDR3 region has the DNA TGCAGTTCTTCACAGGGACTAGAGACCCAGTACTTC.

J is TRBJ2-7 and V is TRBV5-1; 7 bases map to TRBD2. This CDR3 has 14 amino acids. The germline V gene encodes CDR1 SGHRS and CDR2 YFSETQ. After removal of 4 bases from V and 3 bases from J, the junction contained 7 bases not matched to a gene. This CDR3 is CASSQKTSFYEQYF. CDR3 nucleotides: TGCGCCAGCAGCCAGAAGACTAGCTTCTACGAGCAGTACTTC.

This clone is medium-sized in the sample. The J gene is TRBJ2-7, the V gene TRBV6-1; 10 bases line up with TRBD1. The germline gives CDR1 MNHNS, CDR2 SASEGT. The CDR3 runs to 15 residues. V lost 5 bases and J lost 5; bases outside the gene matches: 9. CDR3 DNA sequence: TGTGCCAGCAGTCATGCCGGGACAGGGGAGGACGAGCAGTACTTC. Its translation is CASSHAGTGEDEQYF.

This clone was seen ten or more times. The V call is TRBV9, the J call TRBJ1-3; D remains unclear. CDR1 SGDLS and CDR2 YYNGEE come from the germline V gene. Trimming shortened V by 7 bases and J by 4 bases, and 9 bases separated the two germline ends. The CDR3 length is 12 residues. CDR3 residues: CASGLAGNTIYF. Written as DNA, the CDR3 is TGTGCCAGCGGTCTGGCCGGAAACACCATATATTTT.

About this clone: This may be a read error: a much more frequent sequence differs by one nucleotide. CDR3 in amino acids: CAISEVREETQYF. The CDR3 DNA reads as TGTGCCATCAGTGAGGTCAGGGAAGAGACCCAGTACTTC. This sequence joins TRBV10-3 and TRBJ2-5; maybe TRBD1 (5 bases). Deletions cut 2 bases from V and 3 bases from J, with 7 bases between. This CDR3 is 13 amino acids long. Germline CDR1 reads ENHRY; CDR2 reads SYGVKD.

This clone has ten or more counts. The chain recombines TRBV7-9 with TRBJ1-1; 9 bases line up with TRBD1. V dropped 3 bases and J dropped 12; count of bases not matched to a gene: 14. This CDR3 spans 15 amino acids. Germline V gene lookup returns CDR1 SEHNR and CDR2 FQNEAQ (reference sequence). For the CDR3, the DNA is TGTGCCAGCAGCTTCGCGGGACAGGGTTCTCGAGAACCTTTCTTT. Translated, it gives CASSFAGQGSREPFF.

This clone was detected many times. This rearrangement joins TRBV7-2 to TRBJ2-5; D gene ambiguous. With 4 bases removed from V and 2 bases from J, the gap between germline ends came to 14 bases. The germline V gene encodes CDR1 SGHTA and CDR2 FQGNSA. The CDR3 consists of 15 residues. CDR3 amino acids: CASSSDTLLQETQYF. The CDR3 bases are TGTGCCAGCAGCTCAGACACCCTACTGCAAGAGACCCAGTACTTC.

The chain combines TRBV2 with TRBJ2-1; D call uncertain. Trimming shortened V by 7 bases and J by 5 bases, and 9 bases separated the two germline ends. The germline gives CDR1 SNHLY, CDR2 FYNNEI. The CDR3 consists of 12 residues. The CDR3 reads CASIYDNNEQFF. The DNA of the CDR3 is TGTGCCAGCATTTATGACAACAATGAGCAGTTCTTC.

This clone was picked up many times. J is TRBJ1-6 and V is TRBV3-1; D is unclear. V was pared by 4 bases and J by 6 bases, with 10 bases between. Germline-derived CDR1 and CDR2 are LGHDT and YNNKEL (reference sequence). The CDR3 totals 14 residues. For the CDR3, the DNA is TGTGCCAGCAGCCCCCGGAGCGCTAATTCACCCCTCCACTTT. Its translation: CASSPRSANSPLHF.

This clone was counted many times. This chain links TRBV11-3 with TRBJ2-3; 8 bases are a match to TRBD1. With V trimmed by 5 bases and J by 6 bases, 7 bases remained unmatched. The CDR3 is made up of 14 amino acids. Germline CDR1 reads SGHNT; CDR2 reads YENEEA. The CDR3 region is CASSPPGQEDTQYF. CDR3 bases: TGTGCCAGCAGCCCTCCGGGACAGGAGGATACGCAGTATTTT.

There are many counts of this clone. Other DNA sequences of this sample code for an identical CDR3. The V call is TRBV28, the J call TRBJ1-5; 8 bases fit TRBD1. CDR1 is MDHEN, CDR2 SYDVKM, per germline. V lost 4 bases, J lost 6 bases, and 5 bases stayed unmatched. This CDR3 contains 14 residues. CDR3 in amino acids: CASSSDRAGQPQHF. CDR3 sequence (DNA): TGTGCCAGCAGTTCGGACAGGGCCGGTCAGCCCCAGCATTTT.

The chain recombines TRBV6-1 with TRBJ2-7; no reliable D call. Trimming removed 4 bases at V and 3 bases at J, with 7 bases between. The germline V gene has CDR1 MNHNS and CDR2 SASEGT. The CDR3 has 12 amino acids. The CDR3 protein is CASSGPIYEQYF. CDR3 DNA: TGTGCCAGCAGTGGACCGATCTACGAGCAGTACTTC.

A remark on this clone: Given a much more abundant clone one base away, this may be a read error. The V call is TRBV6-1, the J call TRBJ2-1; TRBD2 is a possible D gene (5 bases). Germline CDR1 and CDR2: MNHNS and SASEGT. CDR3 length equals 16 residues. The V end was cut by 5 bases, the J end by 6 bases, with 20 bases between. The CDR3 DNA follows: TGTGCCAGCAGTCCTGCTAGCTTTATGAACACCAATGAGCAGTTCTTC. Its protein is CASSPASFMNTNEQFF.

The rearrangement joins TRBV5-4 to TRBJ1-2; D is unresolved. The CDR3 has 15 amino acids. The V gene's germline CDR1 is SGHNT and CDR2 YYREEE (reference sequence). V was cut by 2 bases and J by 4 bases, with 15 bases left in between. This CDR3 is CASSLSRSGVYGYTF. DNA of the CDR3: TGTGCCAGCAGCTTATCCAGGTCGGGTGTCTATGGCTACACCTTC. Full variable domain (rest looked up from reference TRBV5-4 and TRBJ1-2): ETGVTQSPTHLIKTRGQQVTLRCSSQSGHNTVSWYQQALGQGPQFIFQYYREEENGRGNFPPRFSGLQFPNYSSELNVNALELDDSALYLCASSLSRSGVYGYTFGSGTRLTVV.

This clone has ten or more counts. V gene TRBV30 combines with J gene TRBJ1-1, with 8 bases fitting TRBD1. The V segment lost 2 bases and the J segment 9 bases; nucleotides outside the gene matches: 8. The V gene's germline CDR1 is GTSNPN and CDR2 SVGIG (reference sequence). This CDR3 has 13 residues. This CDR3 is CAWSPQGVIQAFF. CDR3 bases: TGTGCCTGGAGTCCACAGGGGGTTATCCAAGCTTTCTTT.

Ten or more counts support this clone. For the CDR3, the DNA is TGTGCCAGCAGTCCCCTGGGACAGGGGAACACTGAAGCTTTCTTT. Encoded protein: CASSPLGQGNTEAFF. The chain couples TRBV28 to TRBJ1-1; 9 nucleotides match TRBD1. Germline-derived CDR1 and CDR2 are MDHEN and SYDVKM. The CDR3 length is 15 residues. V dropped 5 bases and J dropped 1; count of bases not matched to a gene: 5.

This clone has at least ten counts. The DNA for the CDR3 is TGTGCCAGCCGACCGGGACATTCCCACGAGCAGTACTTC. Translating it yields CASRPGHSHEQYF. The chain uses TRBV18 and TRBJ2-7, with D maybe TRBD1 (6 bases). Trimming took 8 bases from V and 5 from J, leaving 16 bases between them. The CDR3 sequence is 13 residues long. Germline V gene sequence: CDR1 KGHSH, CDR2 LQKENI.

This clone is deemed medium-sized. The chain carries TRBV6-1 and TRBJ2-6, with D possibly being TRBD2 (6 bases). V was clipped by 8 bases and J by 2 bases, with 13 bases between them. Germline V gene lookup returns CDR1 MNHNS and CDR2 SASEGT. There are 15 residues in the CDR3. CDR3 DNA sequence: TGTGCCAGCCGTGGAGGGCCGGCTGGGGCCAACGTCCTGACTTTC. It encodes CASRGGPAGANVLTF.

This clone was counted many times. One junction end does not reproduce the germline sequence, and a read error may be involved. The chain recombines TRBV5-5 with TRBJ2-7; 10 nucleotides align to TRBD2. The germline CDR1 and CDR2 sequences are SGHKS and YYEKEE (reference sequence). This CDR3 spans 15 amino acids. CDR3 amino acids: CASTLGLASSYEQYF. As DNA, the CDR3 is TGTGCCAGCACCTTGGGACTAGCGAGCTCCTACGAGCAGTACTTC. Combining the CDR3 with reference TRBV5-5 and TRBJ2-7 gives the whole variable domain DAGVTQSPTHLIKTRGQQVTLRCSPISGHKSVSWYQQVLGQGPQFIFQYYEKEERGRGNFPDRFSARQFPNYSSELNVNALLLGDSALYLCASTLGLASSYEQYFGPGTRLTVT.

In this sample, this clone turned up many times. The chain joins TRBV5-1 to TRBJ2-2; TRBD2 agrees at 7 bases. V gave up 7 bases and J gave up 2 bases; unmatched junction bases: 5. Germline CDR1 is SGHRS and CDR2 is YFSETQ. The CDR3 spans 14 residues. The CDR3 spells CASGEGINTGELFF. The CDR3 DNA reads TGCGCCAGCGGGGAGGGGATAAACACCGGGGAGCTGTTTTTT.

Ten or more counts support this clone. The V call is TRBV9, the J call TRBJ2-3, with TRBD2 as a possible D gene (5 bases). The CDR3 sequence is 13 residues long. Germline lookup yields CDR1 SGDLS and CDR2 YYNGEE. Trimming shortened V by 3 bases and J by 9 bases, and 14 bases separated the two germline ends. The CDR3 region has the DNA TGTGCCAGCAGCGCAGAGGGCCGAGGGACGCAGTATTTT. This encodes CASSAEGRGTQYF.

This clone occurred many times. The chain combines TRBV28 with TRBJ2-1; 7 nucleotides align to TRBD2. The CDR3 totals 16 residues. V was pared by 3 bases and J by 4 bases, with 9 bases of the junction left unmatched. Germline lookup yields CDR1 MDHEN and CDR2 SYDVKM. CDR3 coding DNA: TGTGCCAGCAGTTTGAGTTTCGGGGGGAGGTACAATGAGCAGTTCTTC. This translates into CASSLSFGGRYNEQFF. Combining the CDR3 with reference TRBV28 and TRBJ2-1 gives the whole variable domain DVKVTQSSRYLVKRTGEKVFLECVQDMDHENMFWYRQDPGLGLRLIYFSYDVKMKEKGDIPEGYSVSREKKERFSLILESASTNQTSMYLCASSLSFGGRYNEQFFGPGTRLTVL.

This clone was seen ten or more times. The chain links TRBV7-8 to TRBJ2-1; TRBD1 matches 8 bases. CDR1 and CDR2 from the germline V gene are SGHVS and FQNEAQ. With V trimmed by 1 base and J by 8 bases, 4 bases remained unmatched. The CDR3 extends over 14 amino acids. The CDR3 nucleotides are TGTGCCAGCAGCTTAGAGGCAGGGGGCGATGAGCAGTTCTTC. Translation gives CASSLEAGGDEQFF.

This clone was picked up many times. V usage is TRBV18 and J usage is TRBJ2-7, with D perhaps TRBD1 (6 bases). The CDR3 loop spans 12 amino acids. V was pared by 5 bases and J by 4 bases, with 9 bases between. Per germline, CDR1 KGHSH and CDR2 LQKENI. The CDR3 loop is CASSEQGYEQYF. DNA for the CDR3: TGTGCCAGCTCAGAACAGGGATACGAGCAGTACTTC.

The sample holds many counts of this clone. V and J are TRBV5-6 and TRBJ2-1; D is possibly TRBD2 (6 bases). CDR1 and CDR2 (germline): SGHDT, YYEEEE. The CDR3 is made up of 12 amino acids. The V end was cut by 6 bases, the J end by 6 bases, with 10 bases between. The CDR3 DNA reads TGTGCCAGCACCCGGGAGTCCAATGAGCAGTTCTTC. This encodes CASTRESNEQFF.

This clone was seen repeatedly, ten times or more. The genes are TRBV30 and TRBJ2-1, with D maybe TRBD1 (5 bases). CDR1 is GTSNPN, CDR2 SVGIG, per germline (reference sequence). Trimming removed 6 bases at V and 0 bases at J, with 12 bases between. The CDR3 has 14 amino acids. In DNA, the CDR3 is TGTGCCTGCTGGGGCACCAGCTCCTACAATGAGCAGTTCTTC. Its translation is CACWGTSSYNEQFF.

Of note for this clone: One end of the junction does not line up with germline, which may come from a read error. V is TRBV11-2 and J is TRBJ1-2; tentative D call: TRBD1 (5 bases). CDR3 size: 13 residues. Germline-derived CDR1 and CDR2 are SGHAT and FQNNGV. This CDR3 reads CDSSLGTEYGYTF. In DNA form, the CDR3 reads TGTGACAGCAGCTTAGGGACGGAATATGGCTACACCTTC.

This clone was seen many times. The CDR3, as DNA: TGCGCCAGCAGCTTTTGGGGACAGGGAAAGACCCAGTACTTC. The encoded protein is CASSFWGQGKTQYF. This chain links TRBV5-1 with TRBJ2-5; 9 nucleotides match TRBD1. Looked up from germline, CDR1 is SGHRS and CDR2 is YFSETQ. V lost 2 bases and J lost 6; bases outside the gene matches: 5. The CDR3 consists of 14 residues.

This clone has more than one count but fewer than ten. This clone may be a read error of a much larger clone one base away. In the same sample, other DNA sequences code for this CDR3. The chain employs TRBV20-1 and TRBJ2-5; a weak D match, TRBD2 (6 bases). The germline CDR1 and CDR2 sequences are DFQATT and SNEGSKA (reference sequence). The CDR3 is 15 residues long. This chain's CDR3 is CSATPGEESGETQYF. The CDR3 coding sequence is TGCAGCGCTACCCCTGGGGAGGAGTCGGGAGAGACCCAGTACTTC.

Many counts were recorded for this clone. The J gene is TRBJ1-1, the V gene TRBV9, with D possibly being TRBD1 (5 bases). The V end was cut by 4 bases, the J end by 6 bases, with 13 bases between. From germline, CDR1 is SGDLS and CDR2 YYNGEE. This CDR3 is built from 13 residues. The CDR3 region is CASSPRGGAEAFF. The CDR3 nucleotides read TGTGCCAGCAGCCCCCGGGGAGGGGCTGAAGCTTTCTTT.

This clone was counted at least ten times. The V call is TRBV24-1, the J call TRBJ2-7; D is unresolved. CDR1 and CDR2 (germline): KGHDR, SFDVKD. The germline V and J ends were trimmed by 2 bases and 10 bases, with 14 bases remaining between them. The CDR3 extends over 13 amino acids. The CDR3 nucleotides are TGTGCCACCAGTGATTCCTGGACCGGCGGTCAGTACTTC. It yields the protein CATSDSWTGGQYF.